This T cell receptor beta chain appears in the sequencing data of a study of shared clonotypes between healthy human individuals. Study at large: For every donor, three CD4 naive, three CD4 memory, two CD8 naive and one CD8 memory plates were used.

Germline V gene lookup returns CDR1 SGHRS and CDR2 YFSETQ. This CDR3 is 15 amino acids long. The ends lost 3 bases at V and 6 bases at J; junction bases unmatched: 5. In the case of this clone: The antigen is undetermined. The same CDR3 is also encoded by other DNA sequences in this sample.

The test was conducted at deep level. Repertoires were generated with immunoSEQ multiplex PCR, while TCRdb's copy carries only in-frame clones and drops some. Of about 1.1 million clones in the sample, approximately 75% are singletons; the top ten hold approximately 0.95%. Study-wide points: A generally larger estimated richness was seen in naive subsets than in memory subsets. Investigators collected only blood, and repertoires in tissues likely differ.

V gene TRBV5-1 combines with J gene TRBJ2-2; 10 nucleotides match TRBD2. The material sequenced was memory CD4+ T cells from PBMCs. Specified subset: CD45RA-negative fraction. The TCR sequence derives from a man aged 18 to 30 in good health. Some clones in this sample may be carry-over from other donors' samples. The CDR3 DNA reads TGCGCCAGCAGCTCTCTAGCGGGAGCGGCCGGGGAGCTGTTTTTT. Amino acids: CASSSLAGAAGELFF.